The source of this T cell receptor (beta chain) is a study of blood T cell repertoires in COVID-19. Study background: Italy, Spain and the United States were the sources of the convalescent and acute COVID-19 samples. PBMCs, B-cell-depleted T cells, or T cells were the source of the cDNA or gDNA that made up the material.

The table lists this clone with a count of one. Only in-frame clones appear in the TCRdb table, and some are missing; sequencing was by immunoSEQ multiplex PCR. The table records tens of thousands of clones, about four fifths of them present only once. V lost 4 bases to trimming and J lost 0 bases, with 14 bases between them. The CDR3 is made up of 16 amino acids. Per germline, CDR1 LGHDT and CDR2 YNNKEL (reference sequence). The V call is TRBV3-1 (or the pseudogene TRBV3-2), the J call TRBJ2-3, with D maybe TRBD1 (6 bases). The specimen was peripheral blood. The clonotype was recovered from a human donor with acute or convalescent COVID-19. The donor label of this sample is uncertain. Here the CDR3 DNA reads TGTGCCAGCAGCCTACAGACAGGTCCTAGCACAGATACGCAGTATTTT. Encoded protein: CASSLQTGPSTDTQYF.